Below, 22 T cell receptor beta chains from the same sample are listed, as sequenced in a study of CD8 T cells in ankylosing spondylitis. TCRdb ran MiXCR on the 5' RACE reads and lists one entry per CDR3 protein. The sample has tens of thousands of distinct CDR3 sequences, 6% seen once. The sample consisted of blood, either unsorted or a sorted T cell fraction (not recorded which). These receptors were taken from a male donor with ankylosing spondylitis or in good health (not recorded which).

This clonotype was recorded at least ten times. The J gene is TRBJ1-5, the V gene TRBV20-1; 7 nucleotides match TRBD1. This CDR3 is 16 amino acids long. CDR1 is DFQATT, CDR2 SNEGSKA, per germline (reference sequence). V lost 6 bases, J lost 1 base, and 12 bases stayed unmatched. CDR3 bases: TGCAGTGCCACAACCGCCGGGACAGTGAGCAATCAGCCCCAGCATTTT. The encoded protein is CSATTAGTVSNQPQHF.

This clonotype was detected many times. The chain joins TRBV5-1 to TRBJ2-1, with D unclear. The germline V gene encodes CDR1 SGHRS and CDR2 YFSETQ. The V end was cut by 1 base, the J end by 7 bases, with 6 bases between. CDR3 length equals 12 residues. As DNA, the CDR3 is TGCGCCAGCAGCTTGCCCGGGAATGAGCAGTTCTTC. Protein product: CASSLPGNEQFF. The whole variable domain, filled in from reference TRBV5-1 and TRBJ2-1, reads KAGVTQTPRYLIKTRGQQVTLSCSPISGHRSVSWYQQTPGQGLQFLFEYFSETQRNKGNFPGRFSGRQFSNSRSEMNVSTLELGDSALYLCASSLPGNEQFFGPGTRLTVL.

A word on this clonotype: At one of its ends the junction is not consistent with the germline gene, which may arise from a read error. The CDR3: CTSSQVFGAGPRAQFF. CDR3 sequence (DNA): TGCACCAGCAGCCAAGTTTTCGGGGCAGGGCCTAGGGCGCAGTTCTTC. This chain connects TRBV4-3 to TRBJ2-1; D may be TRBD1 or TRBD2 (5 bases each). The CDR3 length is 16 residues. Germline loops: CDR1 LGHNA, CDR2 YSLEER.

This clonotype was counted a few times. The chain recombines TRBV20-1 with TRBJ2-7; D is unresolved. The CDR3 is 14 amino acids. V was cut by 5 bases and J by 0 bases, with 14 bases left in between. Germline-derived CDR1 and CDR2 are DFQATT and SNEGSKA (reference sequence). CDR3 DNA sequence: TGCAGTGCTCGGAAGGCCAGGAGCTCCTACGAGCAGTACTTC. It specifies CSARKARSSYEQYF.

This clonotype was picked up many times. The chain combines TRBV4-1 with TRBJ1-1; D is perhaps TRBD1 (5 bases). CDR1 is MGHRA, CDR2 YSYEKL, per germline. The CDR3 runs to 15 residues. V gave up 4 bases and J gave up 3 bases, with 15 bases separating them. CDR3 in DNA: TGCGCCAGCAGCCGCGCCTCCAAGGGGTACACTGAAGCTTTCTTT. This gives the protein CASSRASKGYTEAFF.

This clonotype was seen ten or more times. CDR3 nucleotide sequence: TGTGCCAGCATCGAGAGAGGGACAGGGGTCTACGAGCAGTACTTC. It encodes CASIERGTGVYEQYF. The V call is TRBV5-8, the J call TRBJ2-7, with TRBD1 identical over 10 bases. The CDR3 spans 15 residues. Germline V CDR1 and CDR2: SGHTS, YDEGEE. The J segment lost 3 bases and the V segment lost 6 bases, leaving 9 bases of the junction unmatched. The full variable domain, its missing parts supplied by reference TRBV5-8 and TRBJ2-7, is EAGVTQSPTHLIKTRGQQATLRCSPISGHTSVYWYQQALGLGLQFLLWYDEGEERNRGNFPPRFSGRQFPNYSSELNVNALELEDSALYLCASIERGTGVYEQYFGPGTRLTVT.

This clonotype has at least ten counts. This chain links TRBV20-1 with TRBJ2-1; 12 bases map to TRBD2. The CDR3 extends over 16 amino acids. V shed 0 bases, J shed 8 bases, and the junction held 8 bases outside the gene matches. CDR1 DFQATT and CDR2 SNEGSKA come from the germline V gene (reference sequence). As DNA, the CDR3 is TGCAGTGCTAGAGATCAAGGAACTAGCGGGGGGTATGAGCAGTTCTTC. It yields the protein CSARDQGTSGGYEQFF.

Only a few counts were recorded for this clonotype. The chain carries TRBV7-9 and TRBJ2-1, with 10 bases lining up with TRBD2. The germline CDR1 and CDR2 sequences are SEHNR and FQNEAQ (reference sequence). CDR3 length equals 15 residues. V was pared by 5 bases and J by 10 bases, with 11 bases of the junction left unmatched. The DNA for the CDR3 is TGTGCCAGCAGCCCGTTTAGCGGGAGGTACATCGAGCAGTTCTTC. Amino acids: CASSPFSGRYIEQFF. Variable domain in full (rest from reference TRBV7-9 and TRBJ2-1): DTGVSQNPRHKITKRGQNVTFRCDPISEHNRLYWYRQTLGQGPEFLTYFQNEAQLEKSRLLSDRFSAERPKGSFSTLEIQRTEQGDSAMYLCASSPFSGRYIEQFFGPGTRLTVL.

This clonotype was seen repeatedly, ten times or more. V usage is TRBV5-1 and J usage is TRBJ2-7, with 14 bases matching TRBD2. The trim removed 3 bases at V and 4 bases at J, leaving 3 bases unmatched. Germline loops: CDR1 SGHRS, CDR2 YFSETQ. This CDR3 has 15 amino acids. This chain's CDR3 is CASSSWTSGRYEQYF. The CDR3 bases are TGCGCCAGCAGCTCATGGACTAGCGGGAGGTACGAGCAGTACTTC.

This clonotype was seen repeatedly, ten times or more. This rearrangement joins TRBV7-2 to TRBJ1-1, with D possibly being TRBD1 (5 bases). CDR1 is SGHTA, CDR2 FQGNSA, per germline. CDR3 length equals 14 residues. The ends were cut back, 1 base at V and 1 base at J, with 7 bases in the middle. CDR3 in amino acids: CASSLVGGNTEAFF. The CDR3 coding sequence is TGTGCCAGCAGCTTAGTGGGGGGGAACACTGAAGCTTTCTTT.

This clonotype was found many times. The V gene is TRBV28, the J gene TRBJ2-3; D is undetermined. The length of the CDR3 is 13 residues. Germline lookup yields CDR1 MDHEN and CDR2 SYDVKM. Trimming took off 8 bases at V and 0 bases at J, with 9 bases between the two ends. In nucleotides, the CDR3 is TGTGCCAGCGGGGTAACTAGCACAGATACGCAGTATTTT. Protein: CASGVTSTDTQYF.

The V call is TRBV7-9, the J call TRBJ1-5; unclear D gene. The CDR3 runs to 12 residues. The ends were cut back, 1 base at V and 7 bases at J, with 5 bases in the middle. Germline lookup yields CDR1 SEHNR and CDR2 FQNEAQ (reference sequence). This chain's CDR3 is CASSLGTQPQHF. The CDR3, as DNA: TGTGCCAGCAGCTTAGGTACGCAGCCCCAGCATTTT.

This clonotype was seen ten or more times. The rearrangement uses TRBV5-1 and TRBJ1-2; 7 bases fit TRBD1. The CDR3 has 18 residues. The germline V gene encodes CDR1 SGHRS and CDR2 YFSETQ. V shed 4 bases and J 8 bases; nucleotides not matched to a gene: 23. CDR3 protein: CASSRTNRGGSSIDGYTF. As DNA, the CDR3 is TGCGCCAGCAGCCGCACCAACAGGGGAGGGTCGTCTATAGACGGCTACACCTTC.

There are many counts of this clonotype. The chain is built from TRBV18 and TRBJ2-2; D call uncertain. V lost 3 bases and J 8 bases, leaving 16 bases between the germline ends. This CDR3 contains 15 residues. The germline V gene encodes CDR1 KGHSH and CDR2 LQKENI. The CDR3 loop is CASSPRVETLGELFF. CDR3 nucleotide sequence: TGTGCCAGCTCACCGAGAGTCGAGACGCTGGGGGAGCTGTTTTTT.

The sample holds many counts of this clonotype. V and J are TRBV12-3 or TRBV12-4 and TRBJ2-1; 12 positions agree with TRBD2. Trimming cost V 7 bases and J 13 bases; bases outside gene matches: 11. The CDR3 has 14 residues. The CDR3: CASTAGTSGLTQFF. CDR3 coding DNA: TGTGCCAGCACGGCCGGGACTAGCGGGCTAACACAGTTCTTC.

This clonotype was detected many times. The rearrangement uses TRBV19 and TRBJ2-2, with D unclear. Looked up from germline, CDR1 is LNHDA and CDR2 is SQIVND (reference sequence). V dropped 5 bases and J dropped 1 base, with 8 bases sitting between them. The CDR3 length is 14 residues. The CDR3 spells CASSWTGNTGELFF. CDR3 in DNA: TGTGCCAGTAGTTGGACGGGGAACACCGGGGAGCTGTTTTTT.

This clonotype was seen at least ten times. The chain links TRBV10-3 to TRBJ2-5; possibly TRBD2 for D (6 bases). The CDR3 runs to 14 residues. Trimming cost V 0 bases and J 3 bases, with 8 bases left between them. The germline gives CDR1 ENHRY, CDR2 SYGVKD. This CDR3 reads CAISESGGEETQYF. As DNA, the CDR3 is TGTGCCATCAGTGAGTCTGGCGGGGAAGAGACCCAGTACTTC.

The CDR3: CASSRPGAYEQYF. CDR3 nucleotides: TGTGCCAGCAGCCGCCCAGGAGCGTACGAGCAGTACTTC. The rearrangement links TRBV14 to TRBJ2-7; no clear D. Trimming pared 4 bases from V and 4 bases from J, leaving 11 bases between. The CDR3 totals 13 residues. CDR1 and CDR2 (germline): SGHDN, FVKESK.

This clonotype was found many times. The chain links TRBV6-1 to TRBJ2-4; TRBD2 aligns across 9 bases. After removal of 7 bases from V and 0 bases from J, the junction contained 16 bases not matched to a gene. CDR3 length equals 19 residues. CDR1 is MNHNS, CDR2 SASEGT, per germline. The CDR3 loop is CASTEGVGGGAIAKNIQYF. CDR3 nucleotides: TGTGCCAGCACCGAAGGGGTCGGCGGGGGGGCAATAGCCAAAAACATTCAGTACTTC.

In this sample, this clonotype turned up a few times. CDR3 sequence reads: CSARDLLAGGADEQYF. In DNA, the CDR3 is TGCAGTGCTAGAGACCTACTAGCGGGAGGGGCAGACGAGCAGTACTTC. The chain links TRBV20-1 to TRBJ2-7; 13 positions match TRBD2. CDR1 is DFQATT and CDR2 is SNEGSKA in the germline V gene (reference sequence). The ends lost 0 bases at V and 5 bases at J; junction bases unmatched: 7. The CDR3 has 16 amino acids.

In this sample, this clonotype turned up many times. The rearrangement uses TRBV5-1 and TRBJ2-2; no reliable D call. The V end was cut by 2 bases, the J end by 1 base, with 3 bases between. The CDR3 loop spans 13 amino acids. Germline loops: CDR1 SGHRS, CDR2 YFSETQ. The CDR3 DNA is TGCGCCAGCAGCTTATTGAACACCGGGGAGCTGTTTTTT. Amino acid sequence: CASSLLNTGELFF.

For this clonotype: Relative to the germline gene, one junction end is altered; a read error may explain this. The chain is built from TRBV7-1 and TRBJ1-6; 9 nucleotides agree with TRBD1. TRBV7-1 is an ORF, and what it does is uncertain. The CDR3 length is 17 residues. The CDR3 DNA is TGTGCCAGCACCTCATTCCTCCCCGGGACAGGGTCACCACCCCTCCACTTT. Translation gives CASTSFLPGTGSPPLHF.